The 26 T cell receptor beta chains in this list originate from one sample, sequenced in a study of T cell responses to AZD1222 COVID-19 vaccine. Clones were sequenced by immunoSEQ multiplex PCR, and TCRdb holds only the in-frame ones, with some missing. The table includes tens of thousands of clones, roughly 86% detected once. The source was peripheral blood, collected 28 days after the second AZD1222 dose. These receptors came from an adult who received the AZD1222 COVID-19 vaccine.

In its sample, this clone was seen once. The J gene is TRBJ2-1, the V gene TRBV28; D is uncertain. The V gene lost 5 bases and the J gene lost 10 bases, with 9 bases spanning the gap. CDR1 and CDR2 (germline): MDHEN, SYDVKM. CDR3 length: 11 residues. The CDR3 is CASSPSREQFF. DNA for the CDR3: TGTGCCAGCAGTCCTTCGCGGGAGCAGTTCTTC. Together with reference TRBV28 and TRBJ2-1, the CDR3 gives the full variable domain: DVKVTQSSRYLVKRTGEKVFLECVQDMDHENMFWYRQDPGLGLRLIYFSYDVKMKEKGDIPEGYSVSREKKERFSLILESASTNQTSMYLCASSPSREQFFGPGTRLTVL.

The genes are TRBV14 and TRBJ2-1; the match to TRBD1 covers 9 bases. CDR3 size: 14 residues. CDR1 is SGHDN, CDR2 FVKESK, per germline. Trimming removed 4 bases from V and 6 bases from J; junction bases left unmatched: 4. CDR3 nucleotide sequence: TGTGCCAGCAGCCGGGGGACAGGGTTCAATGAGCAGTTCTTC. Translating gives CASSRGTGFNEQFF.

The chain employs TRBV7-9 and TRBJ2-7; the D is unclear. This CDR3 region has 13 residues. The V gene lost 1 base and the J gene lost 5 bases, with 9 bases spanning the gap. The germline gives CDR1 SEHNR, CDR2 FQNEAQ (reference sequence). Written as DNA, the CDR3 is TGTGCCAGCAGCTTAGGTGGGCACGACGAGCAGTACTTC. Translated: CASSLGGHDEQYF.

The V call is TRBV5-1, the J call TRBJ2-7; 11 nucleotides agree with TRBD2. There are 16 residues in the CDR3. Germline CDR1 and CDR2: SGHRS and YFSETQ. V shed 0 bases and J 3 bases; nucleotides not matched to a gene: 5. The CDR3 is CASSLAGTSGIYEQYF. The CDR3 bases are TGCGCCAGCAGCTTGGCCGGGACTAGCGGAATCTACGAGCAGTACTTC.

The CDR3 coding sequence is TGTGCCAGCAGGCGGGGGGGGACTCAAGAGACCCAGTACTTC. This translates into CASRRGGTQETQYF. The chain carries TRBV28 and TRBJ2-5, with 9 bases that match TRBD2. The germline CDR1 and CDR2 sequences are MDHEN and SYDVKM. The CDR3 runs to 14 residues. The junction had 4 bases not matched to a gene; V was cut back by 6 bases and J by 2 bases.

The chain is built from TRBV18 and TRBJ2-7; 16 bases map to TRBD2. The V and J ends lost 3 bases and 3 bases, in that order; junction bases with no gene match: 5. This CDR3 is built from 17 residues. The germline CDR1 and CDR2 sequences are KGHSH and LQKENI. The CDR3 nucleotides are TGTGCCAGCTCACCCGTGGGACTAGCGGGAGGGAGCTACGAGCAGTACTTC. Its protein product is CASSPVGLAGGSYEQYF.

The chain is built from TRBV2 and TRBJ2-2; TRBD2 matches 7 bases. Germline assignment: CDR1 SNHLY and CDR2 FYNNEI. V shed 1 base and J 0 bases; nucleotides not matched to a gene: 5. This CDR3 is 17 amino acids long. This chain's CDR3 is CASSEGSSGSNTGELFF. The DNA of the CDR3 is TGTGCCAGCAGTGAAGGCTCTAGCGGCTCGAACACCGGGGAGCTGTTTTTT.

This chain links TRBV7-2 with TRBJ2-2, with D possibly called TRBD1 or TRBD2 (5 bases each). Germline values: CDR1 SGHTA, CDR2 FQGNSA. Trimming took off 5 bases at V and 1 base at J, with 8 bases between the two ends. The CDR3 consists of 14 residues. CDR3 residues: CASSPRGNTGELFF. The CDR3 DNA reads as TGTGCCAGCAGCCCGAGGGGGAACACCGGGGAGCTGTTTTTT. The full variable domain, completed using reference TRBV7-2 and TRBJ2-2, is GAGVSQSPSNKVTEKGKDVELRCDPISGHTALYWYRQSLGQGLEFLIYFQGNSAPDKSGLPSDRFSAERTGGSVSTLTIQRTQQEDSAVYLCASSPRGNTGELFFGEGSRLTVL.

CDR3 sequence: CASSFRQGDTQYF. CDR3 nucleotide sequence: TGTGCCAGCAGTTTCCGACAGGGTGATACGCAGTATTTT. The rearrangement links TRBV2 to TRBJ2-3; 7 nucleotides align to TRBD1. Germline V gene data show CDR1 as SNHLY and CDR2 as FYNNEI. J gave up 6 bases and V 5 bases, and 5 bases lay outside the gene matches. The CDR3 has 13 residues.

The chain combines TRBV5-1 with TRBJ1-2; D might be TRBD1 (6 bases). CDR1 SGHRS and CDR2 YFSETQ come from the germline V gene. The V end lost 0 bases, the J end lost 7 bases, and 10 bases lay between the germline ends. The CDR3 has 13 amino acids. This chain's CDR3 is CASSLDRAGGYTF. Written as DNA, the CDR3 is TGCGCCAGCAGCTTGGACAGGGCGGGTGGCTACACCTTC.

The V and J genes are TRBV10-3 and TRBJ2-1; 11 positions agree with TRBD2. Unmatched junction bases numbered 12, after V lost 0 bases and J lost 14 bases. The CDR3 covers 16 residues. CDR1 and CDR2 (germline): ENHRY, SYGVKD. The CDR3 sequence: CAISESPSGRQGEEFF. CDR3 nucleotide sequence: TGTGCCATCAGTGAGTCACCTAGCGGGAGGCAGGGGGAGGAGTTCTTC.

This chain connects TRBV7-3 to TRBJ2-7, with TRBD1 as a possible D gene (5 bases). Germline loops: CDR1 SGHTA, CDR2 FQGTGA. The CDR3 runs to 14 residues. The germline V and J ends were trimmed by 5 bases and 1 base, with 12 bases remaining between them. Here the CDR3 reads CASSPSTDSYEQYF. The CDR3 DNA reads TGTGCCAGCAGCCCCTCGACAGATTCCTACGAGCAGTACTTC.

The CDR3 nucleotides read TGTGCCAGCAGACGCCAGGGGGCCCCCGGGGAGCTGTTTTTT. Its protein product is CASRRQGAPGELFF. This chain uses TRBV27 with TRBJ2-2, with 8 bases fitting TRBD1. The CDR3 is 14 residues long. Looked up from germline, CDR1 is MNHEY and CDR2 is SMNVEV (reference sequence). V lost 6 bases to trimming and J lost 6 bases; unmatched junction nucleotides: 6.

The rearrangement joins TRBV19 to TRBJ1-1; D call uncertain. The germline gives CDR1 LNHDA, CDR2 SQIVND (reference sequence). The germline V and J ends were trimmed by 4 bases and 1 base, with 10 bases remaining between them. The CDR3 totals 14 residues. CDR3 in DNA: TGTGCCAGTAGTAGGGGATTCCAGAACACTGAAGCTTTCTTT. Its translation is CASSRGFQNTEAFF.

This clone was observed once. V is TRBV28 and J is TRBJ1-4, with no clear D. Between the trimmed V and J ends, which lost 6 bases and 8 bases, there was a span of 19 bases. The CDR3 spans 15 residues. Germline CDR1 and CDR2: MDHEN and SYDVKM. As DNA, the CDR3 is TGTGCCAGCAGCGAACCCCTGGGGTCCGCAGAAAAACTGTTTTTT. Encoded protein: CASSEPLGSAEKLFF. Looking up the rest from reference TRBV28 and TRBJ1-4 gives the full variable domain: DVKVTQSSRYLVKRTGEKVFLECVQDMDHENMFWYRQDPGLGLRLIYFSYDVKMKEKGDIPEGYSVSREKKERFSLILESASTNQTSMYLCASSEPLGSAEKLFFGSGTQLSVL.

The table lists this clone with a count of one. The J gene is TRBJ1-1, the V gene TRBV5-1; D uncertain. Looked up from germline, CDR1 is SGHRS and CDR2 is YFSETQ. The ends were cut back, 0 bases at V and 1 base at J, with 10 bases in the middle. This CDR3 is built from 15 residues. The CDR3 reads CASSLERIPNTEAFF. DNA for the CDR3: TGCGCCAGCAGCTTGGAAAGGATTCCGAACACTGAAGCTTTCTTT.

The CDR3 reads CASRRGAWTYNEQFF. The DNA of the CDR3 is TGTGCCAGCAGAAGGGGCGCTTGGACCTACAATGAGCAGTTCTTC. This sequence joins TRBV27 and TRBJ2-1; a possible D gene is TRBD1 (5 bases). From germline, CDR1 is MNHEY and CDR2 SMNVEV (reference sequence). This CDR3 is 15 amino acids long. V lost 6 bases and J lost 2, with 14 bases in between.

The gene calls are TRBV28 and TRBJ2-2; possibly TRBD1 for D (5 bases). Trimming left V 1 base short and J 5 bases short, with 11 bases between. The germline gives CDR1 MDHEN, CDR2 SYDVKM. This CDR3 spans 15 amino acids. The CDR3 protein is CASSLLGDGTGELFF. Here the CDR3 DNA reads TGTGCCAGCAGTTTATTAGGGGATGGGACCGGGGAGCTGTTTTTT. The entire variable domain, with the rest obtained from reference TRBV28 and TRBJ2-2, is as follows: DVKVTQSSRYLVKRTGEKVFLECVQDMDHENMFWYRQDPGLGLRLIYFSYDVKMKEKGDIPEGYSVSREKKERFSLILESASTNQTSMYLCASSLLGDGTGELFFGEGSRLTVL.

The J gene is TRBJ2-5, the V gene TRBV3-1 (or the pseudogene TRBV3-2), with 7 bases lining up with TRBD2. Trimming removed 2 bases from V and 4 bases from J; junction bases left unmatched: 7. The germline CDR1 and CDR2 sequences are LGHDT and YNNKEL (reference sequence). The CDR3 totals 15 residues. CDR3 DNA sequence: TGTGCCAGCAGCCAAATGGGCGGGAGTCGAGAGACCCAGTACTTC. Translating it yields CASSQMGGSRETQYF.

The genes are TRBV19 and TRBJ2-3, with 7 bases aligning to TRBD1. Germline values: CDR1 LNHDA, CDR2 SQIVND (reference sequence). V lost 5 bases to trimming and J lost 4 bases; unmatched junction nucleotides: 3. This CDR3 comprises 13 residues. CDR3 protein: CASSDRASDTQYF. The DNA of the CDR3 is TGTGCCAGTAGTGACAGGGCTTCAGATACGCAGTATTTT.

V gene TRBV7-3 combines with J gene TRBJ2-3, with D possibly matching TRBD2 (6 bases). The V end lost 4 bases, the J end lost 3 bases, and 11 bases lay between the germline ends. Germline lookup yields CDR1 SGHTA and CDR2 FQGTGA. This CDR3 has 14 amino acids. The CDR3 spells CASSSWGETDTQYF. In nucleotides, the CDR3 is TGTGCCAGCAGCTCATGGGGGGAGACAGATACGCAGTATTTT.

By frequency in the sample, this clone is medium-sized (0.01 to 0.1%). The rearrangement links TRBV10-3 to TRBJ2-3; perhaps TRBD2 as D (6 bases). This CDR3 has 13 residues. Germline V lookup: CDR1 ENHRY, CDR2 SYGVKD. V shed 10 bases and J shed 1 base, with 12 bases lying between them. CDR3 sequence: CATGGGGTDTQYF. Written as DNA, the CDR3 is TGTGCCACCGGCGGCGGGGGCACAGATACGCAGTATTTT.

This clone was observed a single time. The J gene is TRBJ2-1, the V gene TRBV2; D is unresolved. V lost 6 bases to trimming and J lost 5 bases, with 11 bases between them. This CDR3 has 13 residues. Germline assignment: CDR1 SNHLY and CDR2 FYNNEI. This chain's CDR3 is CASSPDSNNEQFF. The CDR3 DNA is TGTGCCAGCAGCCCTGACTCTAACAATGAGCAGTTCTTC.

The genes are TRBV29-1 and TRBJ2-7; 15 bases agree with TRBD2. The germline CDR1 and CDR2 sequences are SQVTM and ANQGSEA. V lost 7 bases, J lost 3 bases, and 19 bases stayed unmatched. The CDR3 is 19 residues long. The CDR3 DNA follows: TGCAGCGCCACAACCAGTGGCAGGACTAGCGGGAGGGCCAGCTACGAGCAGTACTTC. It is translated as CSATTSGRTSGRASYEQYF.

This clone was recorded only once. This chain connects TRBV30 to TRBJ1-5; D may be TRBD1 (6 bases). Germline assignment: CDR1 GTSNPN and CDR2 SVGIG (reference sequence). The CDR3 has 13 amino acids. The V end was cut by 0 bases, the J end by 4 bases, with 7 bases between. The CDR3 DNA sequence: TGTGCCTGGAGTGTAGGGGGGAATCAGCCCCAGCATTTT. Translated: CAWSVGGNQPQHF.

The V gene is TRBV10-3, the J gene TRBJ2-1, with 7 bases fitting TRBD2. This CDR3 is built from 14 residues. Germline trimming cut 6 bases from V and 5 bases from J; bases unmatched to any gene: 7. CDR1 and CDR2 (germline): ENHRY, SYGVKD. CDR3 sequence: CAIRDSGTNNEQFF. The CDR3 DNA is TGTGCCATCAGGGACTCCGGGACTAACAATGAGCAGTTCTTC.